What follows describes a single T cell receptor (beta chain). What it binds is unknown. V was shortened by 5 bases and J by 0 bases, with 11 bases between the two germline ends. Germline CDR1 is LNHDA and CDR2 is SQIVND (reference sequence). CDR3 length: 16 residues. This sample stems from a study of PD-1 blockade in mismatch repair-deficient tumors. Regarding the study as a whole: Tumor-resident clones, often absent from pretreatment blood, expanded after pembrolizumab and then contracted.

Some clones are missing from TCRdb's copy, which holds only in-frame ones; the method was immunoSEQ multiplex PCR. The sample shows around 130,000 clones, more than 70% of them seen only once. This clonotype was sampled from an adult with mismatch repair-deficient cancer. The input for sequencing was peripheral blood, taken approximately 69 weeks after starting pembrolizumab. The V and J genes are TRBV19 and TRBJ2-6; D uncertain. The CDR3 nucleotides are TGTGCCAGTAGTCCCCTCTCCGGCTCTGGGGCCAACGTCCTGACTTTC. Translated, it gives CASSPLSGSGANVLTF. Full variable domain (rest looked up from reference TRBV19 and TRBJ2-6): DGGITQSPKYLFRKEGQNVTLSCEQNLNHDAMYWYRQDPGQGLRLIYYSQIVNDFQKGDIAEGYSVSREKKESFPLTVTSAQKNPTAFYLCASSPLSGSGANVLTFGAGSRLTVL.